The rows below give T cell receptor beta chains drawn from one sample of a study of a mutant IDH1 vaccine in newly diagnosed glioma. The table came from immunoSEQ multiplex PCR; TCRdb's copy has only in-frame clones and leaves some out. The data contain roughly 68,000 clones, 74% of them seen just once; the ten biggest clones take up 4.7%. These TCRs' antigens remain unknown. The specimen comprised PBMCs, sampled from a glioma patient whose treatment included an IDH1 peptide vaccine. The receptor source for this set is a man aged 50 to 60 with glioma. The CDR3 runs from the conserved cysteine through the conserved F or W. Fields, in order: J gene, V gene, clone size, D gene, CDR3 protein, CDR3 DNA. A D gene is named only where the DNA matches it firmly. For some rows the clone size is stated as once, few or many, or as a class when expanded; others skip it.

J gene: TRBJ1-4
V gene: TRBV15
clone size: few
D gene: -
CDR3 protein: CATSNWKVTTNEKLFF
CDR3 DNA: TGTGCCACCAGCAATTGGAAGGTTACAACTAATGAAAAACTGTTTTTT

J gene: TRBJ2-1
V gene: TRBV18
clone size: -
D gene: TRBD2
CDR3 protein: CASSPKGNPGLGYNSVRDEQFF
CDR3 DNA: TGTGCCAGCTCACCGAAGGGAAACCCGGGACTAGGGTACAATTCCGTGAGGGATGAGCAGTTCTTC

J gene: TRBJ1-5
V gene: TRBV28
clone size: -
D gene: -
CDR3 protein: CASSSGGAGQPQHF
CDR3 DNA: TGTGCCAGCAGCTCGGGGGGGGCCGGTCAGCCCCAGCATTTT

J gene: TRBJ1-2
V gene: TRBV6-4
clone size: once
D gene: -
CDR3 protein: CASSESGHGYTF
CDR3 DNA: TGTGCCAGCAGTGAAAGCGGGCATGGCTACACCTTC

J gene: TRBJ2-5
V gene: TRBV5-1
clone size: -
D gene: TRBD2
CDR3 protein: CASSPGLAGGQETQYF
CDR3 DNA: TGCGCCAGCAGCCCTGGACTAGCGGGGGGTCAAGAGACCCAGTACTTC

J gene: TRBJ2-5
V gene: TRBV9
clone size: few
D gene: TRBD1
CDR3 protein: CASSTRPGTGKETQYF
CDR3 DNA: TGTGCCAGCAGCACCCGTCCCGGGACAGGGAAAGAGACCCAGTACTTC

J gene: TRBJ1-2
V gene: TRBV7-8
clone size: -
D gene: -
CDR3 protein: CASSPANDRGYTF
CDR3 DNA: TGTGCCAGCAGCCCCGCCAACGACAGAGGCTACACCTTC

J gene: TRBJ2-1
V gene: TRBV7-6
clone size: -
D gene: -
CDR3 protein: CASSLAGDVNEQFF
CDR3 DNA: TGTGCCAGCAGCTTAGCCGGGGACGTGAATGAGCAGTTCTTC

J gene: TRBJ2-7
V gene: TRBV9
clone size: -
D gene: -
CDR3 protein: CASSVGAVPFYEQYF
CDR3 DNA: TGTGCCAGCAGCGTAGGGGCGGTTCCCTTCTACGAGCAGTACTTC

J gene: TRBJ2-7
V gene: TRBV30
clone size: -
D gene: TRBD1
CDR3 protein: CAWTLGQGENEQYF
CDR3 DNA: TGTGCCTGGACTCTGGGACAGGGTGAGAACGAGCAGTACTTC

J gene: TRBJ1-1
V gene: TRBV29-1
clone size: few
D gene: -
CDR3 protein: CSVEDRRDTEAFF
CDR3 DNA: TGCAGCGTTGAAGATCGGAGGGACACTGAAGCTTTCTTT

J gene: TRBJ1-6
V gene: TRBV5-4
clone size: few
D gene: -
CDR3 protein: CASSTVTGIATSPLHF
CDR3 DNA: TGTGCCAGCAGCACAGTAACAGGGATCGCTACTTCACCCCTCCACTTT

J gene: TRBJ1-1
V gene: TRBV29-1
clone size: -
D gene: -
CDR3 protein: CSVQDTPTEAFF
CDR3 DNA: TGCAGCGTTCAGGATACTCCCACTGAAGCTTTCTTT

J gene: TRBJ2-1
V gene: TRBV4-1
clone size: many
D gene: -
CDR3 protein: CASSQAGTNAYNEQFF
CDR3 DNA: TGCGCCAGCAGCCAAGCCGGGACAAATGCCTACAATGAGCAGTTCTTC

J gene: TRBJ1-3
V gene: TRBV29-1
clone size: many
D gene: -
CDR3 protein: CSVAKSGNTIYF
CDR3 DNA: TGCAGCGTTGCTAAATCTGGAAACACCATATATTTT

J gene: TRBJ1-1
V gene: TRBV7-7
clone size: -
D gene: -
CDR3 protein: CASSLSRETEAFF
CDR3 DNA: TGTGCTAGCAGCCTATCTCGGGAAACTGAAGCTTTCTTT

J gene: TRBJ2-5
V gene: TRBV5-4
clone size: -
D gene: -
CDR3 protein: CASSLEETQYF
CDR3 DNA: TGTGCCAGCAGCCTGGAAGAGACCCAGTACTTC

J gene: TRBJ2-2
V gene: TRBV11-3
clone size: -
D gene: -
CDR3 protein: CASSYRLGRGELFF
CDR3 DNA: TGTGCCAGCAGTTACCGACTGGGGAGGGGGGAGCTGTTTTTT

J gene: TRBJ1-5
V gene: TRBV6-5
clone size: -
D gene: -
CDR3 protein: CASSYPLQGLNQPQHF
CDR3 DNA: TGTGCCAGCAGTTACCCGCTCCAGGGCCTCAATCAGCCCCAGCATTTT

J gene: TRBJ1-1
V gene: TRBV5-6
clone size: -
D gene: TRBD1
CDR3 protein: CASSEMGQGNTEAFF
CDR3 DNA: TGTGCCAGCAGCGAAATGGGACAGGGGAACACTGAAGCTTTCTTT

J gene: TRBJ2-7
V gene: TRBV2
clone size: -
D gene: -
CDR3 protein: CASNLGSYEQYF
CDR3 DNA: TGTGCCAGCAACCTAGGGAGTTACGAGCAGTACTTC

J gene: TRBJ1-6
V gene: TRBV6-4
clone size: -
D gene: -
CDR3 protein: CASSDVAGNNSPLHF
CDR3 DNA: TGTGCCAGCAGTGACGTCGCAGGGAATAATTCACCCCTCCACTTT

J gene: TRBJ1-1
V gene: TRBV10-3
clone size: -
D gene: TRBD1
CDR3 protein: CAISDPRGPNTEAFF
CDR3 DNA: TGTGCCATCAGTGACCCCAGGGGGCCTAACACTGAAGCTTTCTTT

J gene: TRBJ2-1
V gene: TRBV10-3
clone size: -
D gene: -
CDR3 protein: CAIGSGGGRNEQFF
CDR3 DNA: TGTGCCATCGGTTCTGGCGGGGGCAGGAATGAGCAGTTCTTC

J gene: TRBJ2-7
V gene: TRBV19
clone size: -
D gene: TRBD1
CDR3 protein: CASSSRQGESYEQYF
CDR3 DNA: TGTGCCAGTAGTAGTAGACAGGGGGAGAGCTACGAGCAGTACTTC

J gene: TRBJ2-7
V gene: TRBV27
clone size: once
D gene: -
CDR3 protein: CASSSNDEQYF
CDR3 DNA: TGTGCCAGCAGTTCCAACGACGAGCAGTACTTC

J gene: TRBJ1-4
V gene: TRBV7-5
clone size: -
D gene: -
CDR3 protein: CARSSRQETSEKLFF
CDR3 DNA: TGTGCCAGAAGCTCGAGACAGGAGACTAGTGAAAAACTGTTTTTT

J gene: TRBJ2-1
V gene: TRBV5-6
clone size: -
D gene: -
CDR3 protein: CASSLAVRGYNEQFF
CDR3 DNA: TGTGCCAGCAGCTTGGCCGTCCGAGGGTACAATGAGCAGTTCTTC

J gene: TRBJ1-1
V gene: TRBV11-1
clone size: -
D gene: -
CDR3 protein: CASSEDDGNTEAFF
CDR3 DNA: TGTGCCAGCAGCGAAGACGACGGGAACACTGAAGCTTTCTTT

J gene: TRBJ1-1
V gene: TRBV11-2
clone size: -
D gene: -
CDR3 protein: CASSLRIDTEAFF
CDR3 DNA: TGTGCCAGCAGCTTAAGGATCGACACTGAAGCTTTCTTT

J gene: TRBJ2-5
V gene: TRBV7-9
clone size: -
D gene: -
CDR3 protein: CASSPPRPGDQETQYF
CDR3 DNA: TGTGCCAGCAGCCCCCCGAGGCCAGGGGACCAAGAGACCCAGTACTTC

J gene: TRBJ1-4
V gene: TRBV6-1
clone size: -
D gene: TRBD1
CDR3 protein: CATLEYRGYEKLFF
CDR3 DNA: TGTGCCACCCTTGAGTACAGGGGATATGAAAAACTGTTTTTT

J gene: TRBJ2-1
V gene: TRBV10-3
clone size: -
D gene: TRBD1
CDR3 protein: CAISGQGRPNEQFF
CDR3 DNA: TGTGCCATCAGTGGACAGGGGAGGCCCAATGAGCAGTTCTTC

J gene: TRBJ2-2
V gene: TRBV6-4
clone size: -
D gene: -
CDR3 protein: CASRGLAGELFF
CDR3 DNA: TGTGCCAGCAGGGGGCTGGCCGGGGAGCTGTTTTTT

J gene: TRBJ1-5
V gene: TRBV11-2
clone size: -
D gene: -
CDR3 protein: CASSLDSNQPQHF
CDR3 DNA: TGTGCCAGCAGCTTGGACAGCAATCAGCCCCAGCATTTT

J gene: TRBJ2-1
V gene: TRBV9
clone size: -
D gene: TRBD1
CDR3 protein: CASSGIRTGSYNEQFF
CDR3 DNA: TGTGCCAGCAGCGGGATTAGGACAGGGTCCTACAATGAGCAGTTCTTC

J gene: TRBJ2-7
V gene: TRBV4-1
clone size: -
D gene: -
CDR3 protein: CASSQVGSPYEQYF
CDR3 DNA: TGCGCCAGCAGCCAGGTGGGATCCCCCTACGAGCAGTACTTC

J gene: TRBJ2-3
V gene: TRBV2
clone size: -
D gene: -
CDR3 protein: CASIEGHSTDTQYF
CDR3 DNA: TGTGCCAGCATAGAAGGACACAGCACAGATACGCAGTATTTT

J gene: TRBJ1-2
V gene: TRBV2
clone size: many
D gene: -
CDR3 protein: CASSPTGSYGYTF
CDR3 DNA: TGTGCCAGCAGTCCCACAGGGAGCTATGGCTACACCTTC

J gene: TRBJ1-5
V gene: TRBV2
clone size: medium-sized
D gene: -
CDR3 protein: CASSDQYNQPQHF
CDR3 DNA: TGTGCCAGCAGTGACCAGTACAATCAGCCCCAGCATTTT

J gene: TRBJ1-2
V gene: TRBV6-6
clone size: once
D gene: -
CDR3 protein: CASSYQTDESYGYTF
CDR3 DNA: TGTGCCAGCAGTTACCAGACAGACGAGAGCTATGGCTACACCTTC

J gene: TRBJ1-3
V gene: TRBV4-3
clone size: once
D gene: -
CDR3 protein: CASSQVAGNSGNTIYF
CDR3 DNA: TGCGCCAGCAGCCAAGTCGCCGGGAACTCTGGAAACACCATATATTTT